Each of the 30 T cell receptor beta chains below was sequenced from the same sample in a study of blood T cell repertoires in COVID-19. Clones were sequenced by immunoSEQ multiplex PCR, and TCRdb holds only the in-frame ones, with some missing. The profile shows 270,000 or so clones, roughly 85% of them singletons. Sequenced input: PBMCs or T cells enriched from blood (not recorded which). These receptor sequences come from a woman in her fifties or sixties who had been exposed to COVID-19.

V gene TRBV6-5 combines with J gene TRBJ2-2; possible D gene TRBD1, 6 bases. Germline-derived CDR1 and CDR2 are MNHEY and SVGAGI. This CDR3 comprises 16 residues. V lost 4 bases and J 3 bases, leaving 15 bases between the germline ends. The CDR3 DNA reads TGTGCCAGCAGTTCCCCCGGGACACGGTACACCGGGGAGCTGTTTTTT. Protein product: CASSSPGTRYTGELFF.

The chain employs TRBV27 and TRBJ2-1; 7 bases are a match to TRBD2. This CDR3 is 14 amino acids long. The germline V gene has CDR1 MNHEY and CDR2 SMNVEV (reference sequence). Unmatched junction bases numbered 3, after V lost 3 bases and J lost 4 bases. CDR3 sequence reads: CASSFNGGYNEQFF. The CDR3 DNA follows: TGTGCCAGCAGTTTCAACGGGGGGTACAATGAGCAGTTCTTC.

The chain joins TRBV18 to TRBJ2-5; 8 positions match TRBD2. The germline V gene has CDR1 KGHSH and CDR2 LQKENI. Trimming removed 3 bases from V and 3 bases from J; junction bases left unmatched: 21. The CDR3 runs 20 residues. The CDR3 loop is CASSPQTRLYGTSDKETQYF. In DNA, the CDR3 is TGTGCCAGCTCACCCCAGACGAGGTTATACGGGACTAGTGATAAAGAGACCCAGTACTTC.

Comment on this clone: Within the sample, other DNA sequences also encode this same CDR3. J is TRBJ2-7 and V is TRBV28; D ambiguous. The germline V and J ends were trimmed by 5 bases and 3 bases, with 5 bases remaining between them. CDR1 and CDR2 from the germline V gene are MDHEN and SYDVKM. CDR3 length equals 11 residues. CDR3 in amino acids: CASSPLYEQYF. CDR3 coding DNA: TGTGCCAGCAGTCCCCTCTACGAGCAGTACTTC.

V is TRBV5-5 and J is TRBJ1-2; the match to TRBD1 covers 7 bases. Germline V gene lookup returns CDR1 SGHKS and CDR2 YYEKEE (reference sequence). This CDR3 region has 16 residues. V lost 4 bases and J lost 6; bases outside the gene matches: 15. Here the CDR3 DNA reads TGTGCCAGCAGCCTAATCACTCCTCAGGGGGTCGATGGCTACACCTTC. Translation: CASSLITPQGVDGYTF.

The J gene is TRBJ2-3, the V gene TRBV24-1; 7 nucleotides align to TRBD1. V shed 9 bases, J shed 2 bases, and the junction held 4 bases outside the gene matches. The CDR3 runs 13 residues. CDR1 and CDR2 (germline): KGHDR, SFDVKD. The CDR3 here is CATGDRVTDTQYF. The CDR3 nucleotides are TGTGCCACCGGCGACAGGGTCACAGATACGCAGTATTTT.

In this sample, this clone turned up a few times. V and J are TRBV2 and TRBJ2-7; D not resolved. Germline values: CDR1 SNHLY, CDR2 FYNNEI. This CDR3 region has 14 residues. V lost 7 bases and J lost 7, with 20 bases in between. The CDR3 spells CASTPPRVMGEQYF. DNA for the CDR3: TGTGCCAGCACCCCCCCCCGGGTAATGGGTGAGCAGTACTTC.

The rearrangement joins TRBV5-1 to TRBJ1-2; D remains unclear. CDR3 length equals 15 residues. The V and J ends lost 0 bases and 1 base respectively, with 10 bases between them. CDR1 is SGHRS, CDR2 YFSETQ, per germline. CDR3 protein: CASSLGPGGNYGYTF. The CDR3 DNA reads TGCGCCAGCAGCTTGGGACCGGGTGGTAACTATGGCTACACCTTC. The full variable domain, in which reference TRBV5-1 and TRBJ1-2 provide the parts outside the CDR3, is KAGVTQTPRYLIKTRGQQVTLSCSPISGHRSVSWYQQTPGQGLQFLFEYFSETQRNKGNFPGRFSGRQFSNSRSEMNVSTLELGDSALYLCASSLGPGGNYGYTFGSGTRLTVV.

In its sample, this clone was seen once. The rearrangement uses TRBV19 and TRBJ1-5; D is ambiguous. V lost 5 bases, J lost 7 bases, and 15 bases lay in between. This CDR3 region has 14 residues. In germline, CDR1 is LNHDA, CDR2 SQIVND (reference sequence). As DNA, the CDR3 is TGTGCCAGTAGTGTCGGGGAGCGAGGCCAGCCCCAGCATTTT. Translated, it gives CASSVGERGQPQHF.

The chain employs TRBV20-1 and TRBJ1-1; D gene unclear. With 3 bases removed from V and 10 bases from J, the gap between germline ends came to 12 bases. Germline V CDR1 and CDR2: DFQATT, SNEGSKA (reference sequence). This CDR3 region has 11 residues. As DNA, the CDR3 is TGCAGTGCTAGCAGCGGGGAGCGAGCTTTCTTT. Protein sequence: CSASSGERAFF.

The chain is built from TRBV5-5 and TRBJ2-7; tentatively, D is TRBD1 (5 bases). Germline V lookup: CDR1 SGHKS, CDR2 YYEKEE (reference sequence). This CDR3 region has 12 residues. V lost 1 base to trimming and J lost 4 bases, with 6 bases between them. DNA of the CDR3: TGTGCCAGCAGCTTGAGGGGTTACGAGCAGTACTTC. As protein: CASSLRGYEQYF.

The chain recombines TRBV7-2 with TRBJ2-3; a possible D gene is TRBD2 (6 bases). From germline, CDR1 is SGHTA and CDR2 FQGNSA. The CDR3 runs to 17 residues. V gave up 6 bases and J gave up 3 bases, with 22 bases separating them. This CDR3 is CASRPSYGGSGTDTQYF. The CDR3 DNA is TGTGCCAGCAGGCCCTCTTATGGGGGGTCAGGAACAGATACGCAGTATTTT.

V gene TRBV5-1 combines with J gene TRBJ2-7; 7 nucleotides agree with TRBD1. Unmatched junction bases numbered 5, after V lost 2 bases and J lost 6 bases. Germline lookup yields CDR1 SGHRS and CDR2 YFSETQ. The length of the CDR3 is 13 residues. CDR3 in DNA: TGCGCCAGCAGCTTCCCAGGGGGTAGCGAGCAGTACTTC. Amino acids: CASSFPGGSEQYF.

In the case of this clone: The same CDR3 can be traced to other DNA sequences in this sample. This chain joins TRBV12-3 or TRBV12-4 and TRBJ1-1; tentative D call: TRBD1 (5 bases). CDR3 size: 13 residues. The V end lost 3 bases, the J end lost 1 base, and 6 bases lay between the germline ends. The CDR3 coding sequence is TGTGCCAGCAGTTTGGGGCAGAACACTGAAGCTTTCTTT. This gives the protein CASSLGQNTEAFF.

The chain uses TRBV11-2 and TRBJ1-1, with TRBD1 as a possible D gene (6 bases). Germline CDR1 SGHAT, CDR2 FQNNGV. V was cut by 6 bases and J by 4 bases, with 12 bases left in between. The CDR3 has 13 amino acids. The CDR3: CASRVDSRTEAFF. The CDR3 DNA is TGTGCCAGCAGGGTGGACAGTCGCACTGAAGCTTTCTTT. Supplemented by reference TRBV11-2 and TRBJ1-1, the full variable domain reads EAGVAQSPRYKIIEKRQSVAFWCNPISGHATLYWYQQILGQGPKLLIQFQNNGVVDDSQLPKDRFSAERLKGVDSTLKIQPAKLEDSAVYLCASRVDSRTEAFFGQGTRLTVV.

The chain carries TRBV5-1 and TRBJ2-1, with TRBD1 matching 10 bases. The junction had 11 bases not matched to a gene; V was cut back by 2 bases and J by 9 bases. CDR3 size: 16 residues. CDR1 is SGHRS, CDR2 YFSETQ, per germline. CDR3 nucleotide sequence: TGCGCCAGCAGCTTAGGAGGGACAGGGGAACTCGGTGAGCAGTTCTTC. It is translated as CASSLGGTGELGEQFF.

V and J are TRBV30 and TRBJ2-4; perhaps TRBD2 as D (6 bases). Germline assignment: CDR1 GTSNPN and CDR2 SVGIG (reference sequence). Trimming took 1 base from V and 0 from J, leaving 19 bases between them. This CDR3 comprises 18 residues. CDR3 residues: CAWSAGKVTGVAKNIQYF. Written as DNA, the CDR3 is TGTGCCTGGAGTGCGGGGAAGGTGACGGGAGTAGCCAAAAACATTCAGTACTTC.

CDR3 protein: CASSYGTGGYGYTF. CDR3 DNA: TGTGCCAGCAGTTACGGGACAGGGGGCTATGGCTACACCTTC. The chain recombines TRBV6-5 with TRBJ1-2; 11 bases are shared with TRBD1. V was clipped by 2 bases and J by 4 bases; unmatched bases: 0. The germline V gene encodes CDR1 MNHEY and CDR2 SVGAGI. The CDR3 consists of 14 residues.

The table lists this clone with a count of one. The V call is TRBV6-5, the J call TRBJ1-1; D is unresolved. The CDR3 runs to 14 residues. CDR1 is MNHEY and CDR2 is SVGAGI in the germline V gene. V lost 4 bases and J lost 2, with 11 bases in between. CDR3 sequence: CASSSGLLNTEAFF. For the CDR3, the DNA is TGTGCCAGCAGTTCCGGACTCCTAAACACTGAAGCTTTCTTT.

The genes are TRBV7-9 and TRBJ1-4; perhaps TRBD1 as D (6 bases). V shed 3 bases and J shed 2 bases, with 16 bases lying between them. This CDR3 spans 17 amino acids. The germline V gene encodes CDR1 SEHNR and CDR2 FQNEAQ (reference sequence). The CDR3 protein is CASSLARGGRTNEKLFF. In DNA form, the CDR3 reads TGTGCCAGCAGCTTGGCTCGGGGGGGCCGTACTAATGAAAAACTGTTTTTT.

This sequence joins TRBV7-2 and TRBJ2-7, with 8 positions matching TRBD1. V trimming: 4 bases; J trimming: 5 bases; junction bases outside the gene matches: 7. This CDR3 is built from 14 residues. The germline V gene has CDR1 SGHTA and CDR2 FQGNSA. The DNA of the CDR3 is TGTGCCAGCAGCTCCCAGGGGGCGAGTAACGAGCAGTACTTC. This translates into CASSSQGASNEQYF.

This clone was counted a single time. V and J are TRBV20-1 and TRBJ1-2, with unresolved D. Looked up from germline, CDR1 is DFQATT and CDR2 is SNEGSKA (reference sequence). The V end lost 3 bases, the J end lost 2 bases, and 13 bases lay between the germline ends. This CDR3 has 14 amino acids. Here the CDR3 DNA reads TGCAGTGCTAGTACGGCCACGGGAAACTATGGCTACACCTTC. This codes for CSASTATGNYGYTF.

This chain links TRBV6-4 with TRBJ1-2, with D unresolved. This CDR3 contains 13 residues. V was pared by 8 bases and J by 2 bases, with 12 bases between. From germline, CDR1 is MRHNA and CDR2 SNTAGT. The CDR3 DNA reads as TGTGCCAGCCCCTCCTCAGCGAACTATGGCTACACCTTC. It codes for CASPSSANYGYTF.

The chain carries TRBV7-9 and TRBJ1-3; 7 bases agree with TRBD1. V was clipped by 4 bases and J by 2 bases; unmatched bases: 5. The CDR3 extends over 15 amino acids. CDR1 is SEHNR and CDR2 is FQNEAQ in the germline V gene (reference sequence). CDR3 in DNA: TGTGCCAGCAGCTCCTCGACAGGGACTGGAAACACCATATATTTT. It codes for CASSSSTGTGNTIYF. Full variable domain (missing parts from reference TRBV7-9 and TRBJ1-3): DTGVSQNPRHKITKRGQNVTFRCDPISEHNRLYWYRQTLGQGPEFLTYFQNEAQLEKSRLLSDRFSAERPKGSFSTLEIQRTEQGDSAMYLCASSSSTGTGNTIYFGEGSWLTVV.

The V gene is TRBV9, the J gene TRBJ1-2, with 7 bases fitting TRBD1. Trimming removed 3 bases from V and 8 bases from J; junction bases left unmatched: 31. CDR1 is SGDLS, CDR2 YYNGEE, per germline. CDR3 length: 21 amino acids. CDR3 nucleotide sequence: TGTGCCAGCAGCGCCCGACTCCGACAGGGTAAGGTCCATATGTTAACTCGGGGCTACACCTTC. It specifies CASSARLRQGKVHMLTRGYTF.

The rearrangement joins TRBV2 to TRBJ1-1; a possible D gene is TRBD1 (6 bases). This CDR3 is 15 amino acids long. Trimming stripped 10 bases from V and 0 bases from J, with 18 bases between. Germline-derived CDR1 and CDR2 are SNHLY and FYNNEI. Here the CDR3 reads CATTRSDSMNTEAFF. In nucleotides, the CDR3 is TGTGCCACCACCCGCTCGGACAGTATGAACACTGAAGCTTTCTTT.

This clone has only one observation. This chain connects TRBV5-4 to TRBJ1-1, with D perhaps TRBD1 (5 bases). The CDR3 loop spans 16 amino acids. Trimming removed 0 bases from V and 1 base from J, with 13 bases in between. Germline V gene lookup returns CDR1 SGHNT and CDR2 YYREEE (reference sequence). Here the CDR3 DNA reads TGTGCCAGCAGCTTGGGAACGAGGGGAGGGAACACTGAAGCTTTCTTT. Translation gives CASSLGTRGGNTEAFF.

The chain uses TRBV5-1 and TRBJ1-3; 11 nucleotides match TRBD1. Germline V lookup: CDR1 SGHRS, CDR2 YFSETQ. The V and J ends lost 4 bases and 4 bases, in that order; junction bases with no gene match: 10. The CDR3 has 17 residues. CDR3 in amino acids: CASSAGQGAPKGNTIYF. The CDR3 DNA reads TGCGCCAGCAGCGCCGGACAGGGGGCGCCGAAAGGAAACACCATATATTTT.

The V call is TRBV4-3, the J call TRBJ1-1; D remains ambiguous. Trimming pared 1 base from V and 0 bases from J, leaving 15 bases between. There are 17 residues in the CDR3. Germline CDR1 and CDR2: LGHNA and YSLEER. Here the CDR3 reads CASSQGSDGAMNTEAFF. CDR3 nucleotides: TGCGCCAGCAGCCAAGGAAGCGACGGAGCCATGAACACTGAAGCTTTCTTT.

J is TRBJ1-1 and V is TRBV7-8; D unclear. Deletions cut 4 bases from V and 0 bases from J, with 9 bases between. Germline-derived CDR1 and CDR2 are SGHVS and FQNEAQ. The CDR3 is made up of 14 amino acids. CDR3 protein: CASSYRVLNTEAFF. The DNA of the CDR3 is TGTGCCAGCAGCTACCGGGTCCTGAACACTGAAGCTTTCTTT. Drawing the rest from reference TRBV7-8 and TRBJ1-1, the complete variable domain is GAGVSQSPRYKVAKRGQDVALRCDPISGHVSLFWYQQALGQGPEFLTYFQNEAQLDKSGLPSDRFFAERPEGSVSTLKIQRTQQEDSAVYLCASSYRVLNTEAFFGQGTRLTVV.